Sequencing of this T cell receptor (beta chain) was carried out in a study of blood T cell repertoires in COVID-19 (TCRdb year 2020). Turning to the overall study: Samples covering the acute and convalescent phases of COVID-19 were provided by collaborators in the United States, Italy and Spain. The material from the prospective study consisted of cDNA or gDNA derived from T cells, B-cell-depleted T cells, or PBMCs. Subjects who had been exposed to COVID-19, were actively infected with it, or had recovered from it provided the deeply sampled blood TCRbeta repertoires that made up the dataset. The repertoires were released in a freely available public database intended as a resource for research on the immune response to SARS-CoV-2. The samples were drawn from two sources: the first 160 participants of the ongoing ImmuneRACE study, and 1,200 or so subjects contributed by 6 global collaborators. A de-identified subject ID, COVID-19 status, age in years and sex were almost always included in the sample metadata. Where available, HLA class I and class II types were taken from metadata supplied by the sample provider and were not determined by assay-based typing. Study-wide findings and limitations: The quantity of clinical and demographic metadata differed by source and by participant and was supplied without curation.

CDR1 is given as MDHEN and CDR2 as SYDVKM, both from the germline V gene. Trimmed from V: 5 bases; trimmed from J: 2 bases; junction bases lacking a gene match: 5. From its cysteine to its phenylalanine, the CDR3 spans 15 amino acids. Only the CDR3 part of the read is kept: 45 bases, read in frame from the first base. Each collaborating institution followed its own protocols to collect whole blood in K2EDTA tubes. For TCRbeta analysis, collaborators shipped samples as frozen whole blood, isolated PBMCs, or DNA extracted from either of those sample types. The immunoSEQ Assay, a bias-controlled multiplex PCR, was used to amplify TCRbeta CDR3 regions from genomic DNA. For the original study's pipeline: The number of nucleated cells in each sample was estimated from the amplification of reference gene primers within the assay. To quantify the absolute abundance of each unique TCRbeta CDR3 rearrangement, sequence reads were collapsed and filtered. Productive Simpson clonality was computed per sample as the square root of Simpson's diversity index over productive rearrangements. Not all clones reach the TCRdb copy of this immuneACCESS table, which keeps in-frame sequences only. Checked studies attribute under half of the gap to unresolved V genes and leave the rest unexplained. The V and J calls and the clone size are those of that table, but D and trimming were determined from the DNA. Within this sample are tens of thousands of clones, with 90% of them counted one time only. The biggest ten clones account for around 3.1% of the sample.

Concerning this clone: Its antigen remains unidentified. Base-call qualities are not available, and no considerably larger clone is one nucleotide away.

The sample taken for sequencing was peripheral blood. This sequence was found in a human donor in a cohort sampled during active COVID-19. Recombination joined TRBV28 with TRBJ1-2, with TRBD1 matching 10 junction bases. The DNA sequence is TGTGCCAGCAGTCCCCCGGGACAGGGGAACTATGGCTACACCTTC. It specifies CASSPPGQGNYGYTF.